Each of the 28 T cell receptor beta chains below was sequenced from the same sample in a study of cytomegalovirus exposure and HLA in healthy donors. A multiplex PCR was run with 60 Vbeta primers and 13 Jbeta primers. TCRdb keeps only in-frame clones here, not all; method: immunoSEQ multiplex PCR. The sample contains roughly 190,000 clones, 60% to 80% of which appear only once. Sample: PBMCs. The source of these receptors is a woman aged 30 to 39 in good health and CMV-seropositive.

The chain is built from TRBV15 and TRBJ2-3, with TRBD2 matching over 7 bases. CDR1 is LNHNV, CDR2 YYDKDF, per germline (reference sequence). CDR3 length equals 17 residues. V lost 1 base and J lost 0; bases outside the gene matches: 7. DNA of the CDR3: TGTGCCACCAGCAGAGGCGGGAGCTGGGCTAGCACAGATACGCAGTATTTT. Translated, it gives CATSRGGSWASTDTQYF.

This rearrangement joins TRBV14 to TRBJ2-7; D possibly corresponds to TRBD2 (7 bases). CDR3 length: 14 amino acids. Germline assignment: CDR1 SGHDN and CDR2 FVKESK. With 4 bases removed from V and 2 bases from J, the gap between germline ends came to 12 bases. CDR3 residues: CASSRAGATYEQYF. The CDR3 nucleotides are TGTGCCAGCAGCCGGGCGGGGGCAACCTACGAGCAGTACTTC.

The gene calls are TRBV5-1 and TRBJ2-3; 11 bases fit TRBD2. The CDR3 has 16 amino acids. The V and J ends lost 3 bases and 0 bases, in that order; junction bases with no gene match: 3. CDR1 is SGHRS and CDR2 is YFSETQ in the germline V gene. This chain's CDR3 is CASSSTSGASTDTQYF. The CDR3 nucleotides are TGCGCCAGCAGCTCGACTAGCGGGGCTAGCACAGATACGCAGTATTTT.

This clone was observed a few times. J is TRBJ1-1 and V is TRBV10-3; the D is unclear. V shed 9 bases and J shed 4 bases, with 15 bases lying between them. This CDR3 is 13 amino acids long. CDR1 is ENHRY and CDR2 is SYGVKD in the germline V gene. CDR3 protein: CAMRFGEGTEAFF. CDR3 DNA sequence: TGTGCCATGAGATTTGGGGAGGGCACTGAAGCTTTCTTT.

Comments on this clone: Other DNA sequences from this sample encode an identical CDR3 as well. The CDR3 loop is CASSLSGGPTEAFF. CDR3 sequence (DNA): TGTGCCAGCAGTTTATCCGGGGGGCCCACTGAAGCTTTCTTT. This chain connects TRBV28 to TRBJ1-1, with D perhaps matching TRBD1 (6 bases). The CDR3 spans 14 residues. Germline V gene data show CDR1 as MDHEN and CDR2 as SYDVKM. V shed 1 base and J shed 4 bases, with 10 bases lying between them.

This chain uses TRBV28 with TRBJ2-3; 8 bases match TRBD2. V was clipped by 6 bases and J by 4 bases; unmatched bases: 12. CDR3 size: 16 residues. CDR1 and CDR2 from the germline V gene are MDHEN and SYDVKM. The CDR3 loop is CASSPTSGRGADTQYF. CDR3 bases: TGTGCCAGCAGCCCCACCAGCGGGAGAGGCGCAGATACGCAGTATTTT.

The rearrangement links TRBV5-1 to TRBJ2-1; no clear D gene. Deletions cut 4 bases from V and 5 bases from J, with 16 bases between. The V gene's germline CDR1 is SGHRS and CDR2 YFSETQ. This CDR3 is built from 15 residues. The CDR3 here is CASSPAASRNNEQFF. The CDR3 nucleotides are TGCGCCAGCAGCCCGGCGGCTTCCCGTAACAATGAGCAGTTCTTC.

This sequence joins TRBV7-8 and TRBJ2-7, with a tentative D call TRBD2 (5 bases). This CDR3 has 15 residues. The germline CDR1 and CDR2 sequences are SGHVS and FQNEAQ. The ends were cut back, 4 bases at V and 2 bases at J, with 15 bases in the middle. This CDR3 reads CASSSGGRVPYEQYF. CDR3 nucleotides: TGTGCCAGCAGCTCCGGCGGGCGGGTCCCCTACGAGCAGTACTTC.

The chain's CDR3 is CASSVGGTLGNQPQHF. The CDR3 bases are TGTGCCAGCAGCGTGGGGGGGACCCTGGGCAATCAGCCCCAGCATTTT. The V and J genes are TRBV9 and TRBJ1-5; TRBD1 might be the D (5 bases). The length of the CDR3 is 16 residues. The germline CDR1 and CDR2 sequences are SGDLS and YYNGEE. With 2 bases removed from V and 2 bases from J, the gap between germline ends came to 14 bases.

This sequence joins TRBV28 and TRBJ1-4; tentative D call: TRBD1 (6 bases). The CDR3 consists of 15 residues. Germline V lookup: CDR1 MDHEN, CDR2 SYDVKM. V lost 5 bases and J lost 5, with 15 bases in between. The chain's CDR3 is CASSLTGPQNEKLFF. The CDR3 DNA is TGTGCCAGCAGTCTCACAGGGCCCCAGAATGAAAAACTGTTTTTT.

The chain combines TRBV9 with TRBJ2-1; D is ambiguous. Germline V gene sequence: CDR1 SGDLS, CDR2 YYNGEE. V was shortened by 1 base and J by 0 bases, with 8 bases between the two germline ends. The CDR3 has 15 residues. CDR3 sequence (DNA): TGTGCCAGCAGCGTATCTGGCCTCTCCTACAATGAGCAGTTCTTC. As protein: CASSVSGLSYNEQFF.

This chain connects TRBV5-1 to TRBJ1-2; unclear D gene. Trimming took off 7 bases at V and 4 bases at J, with 17 bases between the two ends. This CDR3 contains 14 residues. Germline lookup yields CDR1 SGHRS and CDR2 YFSETQ. The CDR3 coding sequence is TGCGCCAGCTGTGCGGAGCCTGCTGTCTATGGCTACACCTTC. It specifies CASCAEPAVYGYTF.

The chain employs TRBV6-1 and TRBJ2-7, with 15 bases matching TRBD2. Trimming removed 4 bases from V and 6 bases from J; junction bases left unmatched: 10. The germline V gene has CDR1 MNHNS and CDR2 SASEGT. The CDR3 loop spans 17 amino acids. CDR3 DNA sequence: TGTGCCAGCAGTGGAGACTTCGGGACTAGCGGGAGGAGCGAGCAGTACTTC. Protein: CASSGDFGTSGRSEQYF.

The genes are TRBV25-1 and TRBJ1-2; unclear D gene. The CDR3 extends over 13 amino acids. V lost 5 bases and J lost 8, with 15 bases in between. Germline-derived CDR1 and CDR2 are MGHDK and SYGVNS. CDR3 nucleotides: TGTGCCAGCAGTCCAAGCCCCTTTCGGGGCTACACCTTC. It specifies CASSPSPFRGYTF.

This clone was detected a few times. The chain links TRBV6-1 to TRBJ2-3, with 10 bases that match TRBD2. V lost 2 bases and J lost 4; bases outside the gene matches: 0. This CDR3 has 14 amino acids. The germline gives CDR1 MNHNS, CDR2 SASEGT. The CDR3: CASSELAGADTQYF. In DNA, the CDR3 is TGTGCCAGCAGTGAACTAGCGGGAGCAGATACGCAGTATTTT.

This chain uses TRBV5-1 with TRBJ2-7; 7 nucleotides agree with TRBD1. This CDR3 comprises 14 residues. The junction had 5 bases not matched to a gene; V was cut back by 2 bases and J by 3 bases. Germline assignment: CDR1 SGHRS and CDR2 YFSETQ. CDR3 DNA sequence: TGCGCCAGCAGCTTCGGACAGGCTTACTACGAGCAGTACTTC. Amino acids: CASSFGQAYYEQYF. Full variable domain (outside the CDR3, taken from reference TRBV5-1 and TRBJ2-7): KAGVTQTPRYLIKTRGQQVTLSCSPISGHRSVSWYQQTPGQGLQFLFEYFSETQRNKGNFPGRFSGRQFSNSRSEMNVSTLELGDSALYLCASSFGQAYYEQYFGPGTRLTVT.

This clone has more than one count but fewer than ten. This chain links TRBV29-1 with TRBJ1-4, with a possible D match to TRBD1 (5 bases). Germline V gene sequence: CDR1 SQVTM, CDR2 ANQGSEA. This CDR3 is built from 13 residues. The V end was cut by 5 bases, the J end by 8 bases, with 15 bases between. The CDR3 DNA follows: TGCAGCGTTCAGCCAGGGAGGGGCGAAAAACTGTTTTTT. Protein product: CSVQPGRGEKLFF. The variable domain in full, completed from reference TRBV29-1 and TRBJ1-4, reads SAVISQKPSRDICQRGTSLTIQCQVDSQVTMMFWYRQQPGQSLTLIATANQGSEATYESGFVIDKFPISRPNLTFSTLTVSNMSPEDSSIYLCSVQPGRGEKLFFGSGTQLSVL.

The chain uses TRBV29-1 and TRBJ1-1; TRBD1 might be the D (5 bases). Germline CDR1 and CDR2: SQVTM and ANQGSEA. This CDR3 is built from 14 residues. The ends were cut back, 0 bases at V and 4 bases at J, with 12 bases in the middle. The CDR3: CSVEDYRGVTEAFF. The CDR3 DNA is TGCAGCGTTGAAGATTATCGGGGGGTCACTGAAGCTTTCTTT.

The chain is built from TRBV6-5 and TRBJ1-1, with 9 bases that match TRBD1. Germline CDR1 is MNHEY and CDR2 is SVGAGI. J lost 1 base, V lost 4 bases, and 7 bases had no gene match. The CDR3 has 16 residues. CDR3 sequence: CASSFTQGAQNTEAFF. As DNA, the CDR3 is TGTGCCAGCAGTTTCACACAGGGGGCCCAGAACACTGAAGCTTTCTTT.

The genes are TRBV7-9 and TRBJ1-2, with D possibly TRBD1 on 5 matching bases. Germline CDR1 is SEHNR and CDR2 is FQNEAQ (reference sequence). This CDR3 is built from 16 residues. Between the trimmed V and J ends, which lost 4 bases and 5 bases, there was a span of 20 bases. CDR3 nucleotide sequence: TGTGCCAGCAGCTCGGTGGACACGGCGTCTTCTTATGGCTACACCTTC. Encoded protein: CASSSVDTASSYGYTF.

The chain uses TRBV5-8 and TRBJ2-7, with 9 bases aligning to TRBD1. The trim removed 3 bases at V and 4 bases at J, leaving 8 bases unmatched. CDR3 size: 15 residues. The germline V gene encodes CDR1 SGHTS and CDR2 YDEGEE. CDR3 amino acids: CASSYRGPGPYEQYF. The CDR3 nucleotides read TGTGCCAGCAGCTACAGGGGGCCCGGACCGTACGAGCAGTACTTC.

The V call is TRBV19, the J call TRBJ2-1; TRBD2 might be the D (7 bases). The V and J ends lost 10 bases and 4 bases respectively, with 17 bases between them. This CDR3 contains 14 residues. Germline assignment: CDR1 LNHDA and CDR2 SQIVND (reference sequence). Written as DNA, the CDR3 is TGTGCCACCAGTATGGGGGGGCGGTACAATGAGCAGTTCTTC. Protein sequence: CATSMGGRYNEQFF.

The chain employs TRBV5-4 and TRBJ2-5; a weak D match, TRBD2 (6 bases). The end of the DNA aligns better with TRBJ2-7, so the J call may be wrong. Germline CDR1 is SGHNT and CDR2 is YYREEE (reference sequence). The CDR3 loop spans 15 amino acids. In nucleotides, the CDR3 is TGTGCCAGCAGTCCCCACGGAGGGAGTCAGGCCGAGCAGTACTTC. This sequence encodes CASSPHGGSQAEQYF.

The chain recombines TRBV4-1 with TRBJ1-5; D is uncertain. Trimming pared 1 base from V and 0 bases from J, leaving 7 bases between. CDR1 and CDR2 (germline): MGHRA, YSYEKL. There are 15 residues in the CDR3. The CDR3: CASSQVLYSNQPQHF. CDR3 bases: TGCGCCAGCAGCCAAGTCCTGTATAGCAATCAGCCCCAGCATTTT.

This clone was found a few times. The chain uses TRBV7-2 and TRBJ2-5, with 10 bases fitting TRBD1. Germline CDR1 reads SGHTA; CDR2 reads FQGNSA. The J segment lost 3 bases and the V segment lost 3 bases, leaving 7 bases of the junction unmatched. This CDR3 has 16 residues. DNA of the CDR3: TGTGCCAGCAGCTTGTCTGGGACAGGGGCCGAAGAGACCCAGTACTTC. This sequence encodes CASSLSGTGAEETQYF. Full variable domain (outside the CDR3, taken from reference TRBV7-2 and TRBJ2-5): GAGVSQSPSNKVTEKGKDVELRCDPISGHTALYWYRQSLGQGLEFLIYFQGNSAPDKSGLPSDRFSAERTGGSVSTLTIQRTQQEDSAVYLCASSLSGTGAEETQYFGPGTRLLVL.

This clone came up a few times. This sequence joins TRBV6-1 and TRBJ2-5; 8 bases agree with TRBD2. The CDR3 extends over 15 amino acids. Germline lookup yields CDR1 MNHNS and CDR2 SASEGT. Trimming removed 1 base from V and 2 bases from J; junction bases left unmatched: 3. CDR3 region: CASSEVAGTQETQYF. The CDR3 DNA is TGTGCCAGCAGTGAAGTAGCGGGAACACAAGAGACCCAGTACTTC.

A few counts support this clone. The rearrangement links TRBV5-1 to TRBJ1-1, with a possible D match to TRBD1 (6 bases). The CDR3 is 14 amino acids. V was shortened by 1 base and J by 1 base, with 8 bases between the two germline ends. Germline V lookup: CDR1 SGHRS, CDR2 YFSETQ. The CDR3 DNA is TGCGCCAGCAGCTTGACAGGGTGGAACACTGAAGCTTTCTTT. Its translation: CASSLTGWNTEAFF.

The J gene is TRBJ2-1, the V gene TRBV6-1; 13 bases are a match to TRBD2. The CDR3 is 15 amino acids. Germline V gene data show CDR1 as MNHNS and CDR2 as SASEGT. V shed 2 bases, J shed 8 bases, and the junction held 3 bases outside the gene matches. The CDR3 spells CASSETSGGGDEQFF. CDR3 DNA: TGTGCCAGCAGTGAAACTAGCGGGGGGGGAGATGAGCAGTTCTTC.